The 3 T cell receptor beta chains given below trace back to one sample, sequenced in a study of monozygotic twins with inflammatory bowel disease. TCRdb re-analyzed the 5' RACE reads; it lists each CDR3 protein once, without DNA. The sample totals about 210,000 distinct CDR3 sequences. The specimen sequenced was blood. These receptors were collected from a human donor with ulcerative colitis or Crohn's disease, or a healthy co-twin of an affected twin (not recorded which).

This chain connects TRBV6-5 to TRBJ2-1; checking the TCRdb D call of TRBD2 is not possible without DNA. The CDR3 consists of 16 residues. Germline V gives CDR1 MNHEY, CDR2 SVGAGI. The CDR3: CASSYSSGETHNEQFF.

This chain joins TRBV20-1 and TRBJ2-5. CDR3 size: 14 residues. The V gene's germline CDR1 is DFQATT and CDR2 SNEGSKA (reference sequence). The CDR3: CSARDPRSQETQYF.

The chain joins TRBV5-4 to TRBJ2-3; the TCRdb D gene call, TRBD2, has no DNA to confirm it. This CDR3 comprises 15 residues. CDR1 is SGHNT and CDR2 is YYREEE in the germline V gene (reference sequence). The CDR3: CASSFSPSETDTQYF.